This T cell receptor beta chain was captured by sequencing in a study of blood T cell repertoires in COVID-19. Only in-frame clones appear in the TCRdb table, and some are missing; sequencing was by immunoSEQ multiplex PCR. The table lists 100,000 to 130,000 clones, about 90% of them singletons. Germline assignment: CDR1 SGHTA and CDR2 FQGNSA. V was shortened by 5 bases and J by 5 bases, with 6 bases between the two germline ends. The length of the CDR3 is 12 residues. This receptor was obtained from a man aged 35-49 years with active or convalescent COVID-19. The sample consisted of peripheral blood. The chain combines TRBV7-2 with TRBJ1-4; unclear D gene. The CDR3 DNA reads TGTGCCAGCAGCGGCCCCAATGAAAAACTGTTTTTT. It translates to CASSGPNEKLFF.